The 25 T cell receptor beta chains presented below share a single source sample, sequenced in a study of cytomegalovirus exposure and HLA in healthy donors. The study ran its PCR with 60 Vbeta and 13 Jbeta primers. Some clones are missing from TCRdb's copy, which holds only in-frame ones; the method was immunoSEQ multiplex PCR. Of a few hundred thousand clones in the sample, over 90% are singletons; the top ten hold 1.7%. Sequencing was performed on PBMCs. Receptors were obtained from a girl aged 2 to 9 in good health and CMV-seronegative.

The chain couples TRBV19 to TRBJ1-1; TRBD1 matches 7 bases. The CDR3 spans 14 residues. The germline gives CDR1 LNHDA, CDR2 SQIVND (reference sequence). The V and J ends lost 8 bases and 0 bases, in that order; junction bases with no gene match: 6. The CDR3 coding sequence is TGTGCCAGTTGGAACAGGGGAGTGAACACTGAAGCTTTCTTT. Protein product: CASWNRGVNTEAFF.

This clone is a singleton in its sample. The gene calls are TRBV27 and TRBJ1-1; D ambiguous. The CDR3 has 15 residues. V lost 4 bases and J 0 bases, leaving 12 bases between the germline ends. Per the germline V gene, CDR1 is MNHEY and CDR2 is SMNVEV (reference sequence). The chain's CDR3 is CASSSRQHVNTEAFF. CDR3 DNA: TGTGCCAGCAGTTCCCGCCAACACGTGAACACTGAAGCTTTCTTT.

The chain is built from TRBV27 and TRBJ2-3; the match to TRBD2 covers 7 bases. With 2 bases clipped from V and 1 base from J, the junction kept 3 bases outside the gene matches. Germline V CDR1 and CDR2: MNHEY, SMNVEV (reference sequence). CDR3 size: 15 residues. Here the CDR3 reads CASSLLRGGTDTQYF. CDR3 coding DNA: TGTGCCAGCAGTTTACTACGGGGGGGCACAGATACGCAGTATTTT.

The CDR3 DNA follows: TGTGCCAGCAGCTCGAGAGGACAGGGGTGGGACGAGCAGTACTTC. Its protein product is CASSSRGQGWDEQYF. The J gene is TRBJ2-7, the V gene TRBV7-9; 9 bases agree with TRBD1. The CDR3 runs 15 residues. Trimming removed 4 bases from V and 5 bases from J; junction bases left unmatched: 9. The germline gives CDR1 SEHNR, CDR2 FQNEAQ (reference sequence).

This chain joins TRBV18 and TRBJ2-7, with 7 bases matching TRBD2. The length of the CDR3 is 19 residues. Germline V CDR1 and CDR2: KGHSH, LQKENI. V dropped 3 bases and J dropped 0; count of bases not matched to a gene: 17. DNA of the CDR3: TGTGCCAGCTCACCGTTTCCGGGACTAAGACACCCACTCTCCTACGAGCAGTACTTC. It encodes CASSPFPGLRHPLSYEQYF.

In nucleotides, the CDR3 is TGTGCCAGCAGTTCCCGTCCAGGGGCCACTAATTCACCCCTCCACTTT. Its translation is CASSSRPGATNSPLHF. The chain links TRBV6-5 to TRBJ1-6, with D possibly matching TRBD1 (6 bases). V dropped 4 bases and J dropped 6 bases, with 16 bases sitting between them. The CDR3 sequence is 16 residues long. Germline CDR1 is MNHEY and CDR2 is SVGAGI.

The gene calls are TRBV13 and TRBJ1-2; possible D gene TRBD1, 5 bases. Deletions cut 5 bases from V and 3 bases from J, with 19 bases between. The CDR3 is 16 amino acids. Germline loops: CDR1 PRHDT, CDR2 FYEKMQ (reference sequence). Here the CDR3 reads CASSEGHRGRDYGYTF. In nucleotides, the CDR3 is TGTGCCAGCAGCGAAGGTCATAGGGGTAGGGACTATGGCTACACCTTC.

J is TRBJ2-1 and V is TRBV9, with 14 bases identical to TRBD2. After removal of 4 bases from V and 8 bases from J, the junction contained 8 bases not matched to a gene. Germline V gives CDR1 SGDLS, CDR2 YYNGEE. The CDR3 has 16 amino acids. The CDR3 loop reads CASSKGLAGVEDEQFF. Here the CDR3 DNA reads TGTGCCAGCAGCAAGGGACTAGCGGGAGTCGAGGATGAGCAGTTCTTC.

The chain uses TRBV27 and TRBJ2-7, with TRBD1 matching over 7 bases. Trimming at V came to 4 bases and at J to 4 bases, leaving 7 bases not matched to a gene. The CDR3 runs to 14 residues. CDR1 and CDR2 (germline): MNHEY, SMNVEV (reference sequence). CDR3 amino acids: CASSWGQYAYEQYF. As DNA, the CDR3 is TGTGCCAGCAGTTGGGGACAGTACGCATACGAGCAGTACTTC.

The J gene is TRBJ2-3, the V gene TRBV5-1, with D perhaps TRBD1 (7 bases). V dropped 4 bases and J dropped 0 bases, with 15 bases sitting between them. The CDR3 runs to 16 residues. Per germline, CDR1 SGHRS and CDR2 YFSETQ. CDR3 amino acids: CASSQGRGASTDTQYF. CDR3 nucleotide sequence: TGCGCCAGCAGCCAGGGCAGGGGGGCGAGCACAGATACGCAGTATTTT.

V usage is TRBV30 and J usage is TRBJ1-1; D remains ambiguous. Per germline, CDR1 GTSNPN and CDR2 SVGIG (reference sequence). The CDR3 contains 11 residues. V shed 4 bases and J shed 8 bases, with 11 bases lying between them. The CDR3: CAWILRAEAFF. The CDR3 bases are TGTGCCTGGATCTTGAGGGCCGAAGCTTTCTTT.

This clone has a handful of counts. This sequence joins TRBV6-5 and TRBJ1-1; no clear D gene. Per the germline V gene, CDR1 is MNHEY and CDR2 is SVGAGI. Trimming took off 6 bases at V and 0 bases at J, with 11 bases between the two ends. The length of the CDR3 is 14 residues. CDR3 amino acids: CASRRERVNTEAFF. CDR3 nucleotide sequence: TGTGCCAGCAGACGGGAAAGGGTGAACACTGAAGCTTTCTTT.

The V call is TRBV11-2, the J call TRBJ1-4, with D possibly being TRBD1 (6 bases). Looked up from germline, CDR1 is SGHAT and CDR2 is FQNNGV. V dropped 3 bases and J dropped 6 bases, with 14 bases sitting between them. CDR3 length equals 15 residues. The CDR3 DNA sequence: TGTGCCAGCAGCTTCCCGGGACACCTTGATGAAAAACTGTTTTTT. Translated: CASSFPGHLDEKLFF. The whole variable domain, remainder taken from reference TRBV11-2 and TRBJ1-4, is EAGVAQSPRYKIIEKRQSVAFWCNPISGHATLYWYQQILGQGPKLLIQFQNNGVVDDSQLPKDRFSAERLKGVDSTLKIQPAKLEDSAVYLCASSFPGHLDEKLFFGSGTQLSVL.

The chain is built from TRBV6-6 and TRBJ2-2, with D perhaps matching TRBD2 (7 bases). With 7 bases removed from V and 1 base from J, the gap between germline ends came to 16 bases. The CDR3 is made up of 16 amino acids. Germline assignment: CDR1 MNHNY and CDR2 SVGAGI (reference sequence). The CDR3 protein is CASTHMGGLNTGELFF. As DNA, the CDR3 is TGTGCCAGCACTCACATGGGGGGGCTGAACACCGGGGAGCTGTTTTTT.

This chain links TRBV5-1 with TRBJ2-7; possibly TRBD1 for D (6 bases). The CDR3 consists of 13 residues. In germline, CDR1 is SGHRS, CDR2 YFSETQ. V was clipped by 3 bases and J by 2 bases, with 9 bases between them. DNA for the CDR3: TGCGCCAGCAGCTGGGACAAAACCTACGAGCAGTACTTC. Protein: CASSWDKTYEQYF.

This sequence joins TRBV5-1 and TRBJ2-7; 9 nucleotides align to TRBD1. This CDR3 region has 16 residues. CDR1 SGHRS and CDR2 YFSETQ come from the germline V gene. The V and J ends lost 0 bases and 2 bases, in that order; junction bases with no gene match: 6. The CDR3 DNA reads TGCGCCAGCAGCTTGGCCGGGACAGGGAGCACCTACGAGCAGTACTTC. Its protein product is CASSLAGTGSTYEQYF.

This chain uses TRBV6-1 with TRBJ1-4, with D possibly TRBD1 on 6 matching bases. The CDR3 is 15 amino acids. The ends were cut back, 4 bases at V and 6 bases at J, with 15 bases in the middle. Germline assignment: CDR1 MNHNS and CDR2 SASEGT. The CDR3 coding sequence is TGTGCCAGCAGTGGTTACAGGGAAGGAGATGAAAAACTGTTTTTT. It translates to CASSGYREGDEKLFF.

DNA for the CDR3: TGCGCCAGCAGAGTGACGGCCGGACGGGACTTTGACGAGCAGTACTTC. It codes for CASRVTAGRDFDEQYF. The rearrangement joins TRBV5-1 to TRBJ2-7; a possible D gene is TRBD2 (6 bases). Trimming stripped 5 bases from V and 5 bases from J, with 23 bases between. Germline values: CDR1 SGHRS, CDR2 YFSETQ. The length of the CDR3 is 16 residues.

This clone was recorded a few times. The V and J genes are TRBV2 and TRBJ1-1; 10 bases match TRBD1. The V gene end was trimmed by 7 bases and the J gene end by 5 bases; junction bases not matched to a gene: 7. The germline V gene encodes CDR1 SNHLY and CDR2 FYNNEI. The CDR3 extends over 14 amino acids. The CDR3 nucleotides are TGTGCCAGCACCTGGACAGGGGGTGGGACTGAAGCTTTCTTT. This codes for CASTWTGGGTEAFF.

V is TRBV30 and J is TRBJ1-5; a possible D gene is TRBD1 (5 bases). Trimming left V 1 base short and J 3 bases short, with 13 bases between. This CDR3 region has 15 residues. The germline CDR1 and CDR2 sequences are GTSNPN and SVGIG (reference sequence). CDR3: CAWSAAGTLNQPQHF. CDR3 nucleotides: TGTGCCTGGAGTGCGGCAGGGACTCTCAATCAGCCCCAGCATTTT.

For this clone: At one of its ends the junction is not consistent with the germline gene, which may arise from a read error. This chain connects TRBV20-1 to TRBJ2-5, with 7 positions matching TRBD1. The CDR3 runs to 11 residues. Germline assignment: CDR1 DFQATT and CDR2 SNEGSKA (reference sequence). The CDR3 is CSAKTGVGLNF. The CDR3 DNA is TGCAGTGCTAAAACAGGGGTCGGGTTGAACTTC.

As for this clone: The sample carries other DNA sequences with the same CDR3. V usage is TRBV10-3 and J usage is TRBJ2-7; TRBD1 matches at 9 bases. The CDR3 runs to 15 residues. Unmatched junction bases numbered 11, after V lost 7 bases and J lost 4 bases. CDR1 is ENHRY and CDR2 is SYGVKD in the germline V gene. The CDR3 DNA reads as TGTGCCATCACCACCGGGACAGGGAGCGGGTACGAGCAGTACTTC. It encodes CAITTGTGSGYEQYF.

This clone was seen just once. This rearrangement joins TRBV11-1 to TRBJ1-1, with 8 bases fitting TRBD1. Germline lookup yields CDR1 SGHAT and CDR2 FQDESV (reference sequence). This CDR3 comprises 16 residues. V was clipped by 3 bases and J by 2 bases; unmatched bases: 8. The CDR3 DNA reads TGTGCCAGCAGCTTTCGGGGGGACAGGACCAACACTGAAGCTTTCTTT. Residues: CASSFRGDRTNTEAFF.

This chain connects TRBV2 to TRBJ2-2; D might be TRBD2 (6 bases). CDR1 SNHLY and CDR2 FYNNEI come from the germline V gene. The CDR3 sequence is 20 residues long. V gave up 6 bases and J gave up 6 bases, with 32 bases separating them. The CDR3 nucleotides are TGTGCCAGCAGCCCCCGAATGGCTAGCGTAAAGGGAGCGGGCCCCGGGGAGCTGTTTTTT. It specifies CASSPRMASVKGAGPGELFF.

The chain recombines TRBV5-6 with TRBJ2-6; D might be TRBD1 (5 bases). V dropped 3 bases and J dropped 0 bases, with 7 bases sitting between them. Germline CDR1 SGHDT, CDR2 YYEEEE. The CDR3 extends over 15 amino acids. CDR3 nucleotide sequence: TGTGCCAGCAGCTATCAGGGCTCTGGGGCCAACGTCCTGACTTTC. Its protein is CASSYQGSGANVLTF.